The text below deals with one T cell receptor (beta chain). The data were obtained in a study of a mutant IDH1 vaccine in newly diagnosed glioma. As for the study in general: Males made up approximately 62% and females roughly 40% of treated patients, whose mean age was around 41 years. Therapy received beforehand was radiotherapy, temozolomide, or both, with most patients given both.

Documented time point: baseline, week 1 (first vaccination visit). Specified treatment: pre-vaccination baseline after standard-of-care therapy. The donor cohort comprised cases of new WHO grade 3 or 4 IDH1-mutant, ATRX-lost astrocytoma. Method: immunoSEQ multiplex PCR; TCRdb's copy keeps in-frame clones and lacks some. The repertoire holds around 33,000 clones, 88% seen once, with approximately 4.4% in the top ten. Material: PBMCs, obtained from a glioma patient treated with radiotherapy, temozolomide or both. This sequence was found in a woman aged 35 to 49 with glioma.

The CDR3 nucleotides are TGTGCCAGCAGCTCTTGGGACACCCTGGGGGAGACCCAGTACTTC. It translates to CASSSWDTLGETQYF. The rearrangement links TRBV7-9 to TRBJ2-5, with a tentative D call TRBD1 (6 bases). This CDR3 is 15 amino acids long. The V gene's germline CDR1 is SEHNR and CDR2 FQNEAQ (reference sequence). Trimming cost V 4 bases and J 5 bases, with 17 bases left between them.